These 3 T cell receptor beta chains came from one sample sequenced in a study of T cell repertoires in cytomegalovirus infection. One entry per CDR3 protein results from TCRdb running MiXCR on the reads. This sample has approximately 400,000 distinct CDR3 sequences; approximately 31% occur once, and the top ten carry about 13%. What was sequenced was PBMCs. These receptors all stem from a human donor in good health (CMV status not recorded). Some clones in this sample may be carry-over from other donors' samples.

In its sample, this clonotype was seen many times. The genes are TRBV7-8 and TRBJ1-1; 9 positions match TRBD1. This CDR3 region has 16 residues. J lost 4 bases, V lost 2 bases, and 8 bases had no gene match. Germline V gene lookup returns CDR1 SGHVS and CDR2 FQNEAQ. The CDR3 DNA is TGTGCCAGCAGCTTAAGGGCCGGGACAGGGAGCACTGAAGCTTTCTTT. This gives the protein CASSLRAGTGSTEAFF. Supplemented by reference TRBV7-8 and TRBJ1-1, the full variable domain reads GAGVSQSPRYKVAKRGQDVALRCDPISGHVSLFWYQQALGQGPEFLTYFQNEAQLDKSGLPSDRFFAERPEGSVSTLKIQRTQQEDSAVYLCASSLRAGTGSTEAFFGQGTRLTVV.

In its sample, this clonotype is medium-sized. J is TRBJ1-6 and V is TRBV7-8, with 10 bases aligning to TRBD1. Per germline, CDR1 SGHVS and CDR2 FQNEAQ. V was clipped by 7 bases and J by 9 bases; unmatched bases: 6. The CDR3 sequence is 14 residues long. CDR3 nucleotide sequence: TGTGCCAGCACCTCAGACAGGGGGCTTTCACCCCTCCACTTT. Protein sequence: CASTSDRGLSPLHF.

This clonotype was seen more than once but under ten times. V is TRBV28 and J is TRBJ1-1; no clear D. From germline, CDR1 is MDHEN and CDR2 SYDVKM. V lost 3 bases to trimming and J lost 6 bases, with 14 bases between them. The CDR3 covers 14 residues. Here the CDR3 DNA reads TGTGCCAGCAGTTTCAATAACCCCCTCTCTGAAGCTTTCTTT. Its translation: CASSFNNPLSEAFF.